This record concerns one T cell receptor (beta chain) sequence. Its specificity is not known. The time point: baseline pretreatment blood. As to treatment: 15 Gy SBRT to primary tumor, nephrectomy 4 weeks later. Blood was sampled at baseline, 2 weeks and 4 weeks after SBRT. The data are from a study of radiation and T cells in renal cell carcinoma. Broader study findings: No pretreatment tumor biopsies were available for baseline clonotypes. From baseline, blood top tumor clonotypes peaked at 2 weeks post-radiation.

The CDR3 runs 14 residues. Trimming cost V 1 base and J 2 bases, with 9 bases left between them. Germline values: CDR1 SGHVS, CDR2 FNYEAQ. TCRdb keeps only in-frame clones here, not all; method: immunoSEQ multiplex PCR. There are roughly 100,000 clones in the sample; approximately 86% occur only once, and around 7.9% lies in the top ten. The sample was blood, taken from a patient whose treatment included radiotherapy and nephrectomy. The J gene is TRBJ2-7, the V gene TRBV7-6; possible D gene TRBD1, 5 bases. This clonotype was sampled from a man aged 45 to 65 with renal cell carcinoma. The CDR3 bases are TGTGCCAGCAGCTTAGATAGGGGTCCCTACGAGCAGTACTTC. Amino acids: CASSLDRGPYEQYF.